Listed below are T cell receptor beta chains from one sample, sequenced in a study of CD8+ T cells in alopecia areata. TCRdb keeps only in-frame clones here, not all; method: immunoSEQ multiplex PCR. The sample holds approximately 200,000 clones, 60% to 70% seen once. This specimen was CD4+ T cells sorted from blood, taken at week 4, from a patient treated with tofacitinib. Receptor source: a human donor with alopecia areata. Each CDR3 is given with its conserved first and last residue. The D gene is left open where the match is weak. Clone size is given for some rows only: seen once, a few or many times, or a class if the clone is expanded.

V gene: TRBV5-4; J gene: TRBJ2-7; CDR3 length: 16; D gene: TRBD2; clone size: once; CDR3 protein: CASSTLAGGGSYEQYF; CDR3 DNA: TGTGCCAGCAGCACCCTAGCGGGGGGGGGCTCCTACGAGCAGTACTTC
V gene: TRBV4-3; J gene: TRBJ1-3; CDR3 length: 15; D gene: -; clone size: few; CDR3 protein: CASSQGPSSGNTIYF; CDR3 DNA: TGCGCCAGCAGCCAAGGGCCTAGCTCTGGAAACACCATATATTTT
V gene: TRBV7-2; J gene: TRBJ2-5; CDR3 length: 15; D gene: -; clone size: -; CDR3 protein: CASSLEGGPTETQYF; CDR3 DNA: TGTGCCAGCAGCTTAGAGGGGGGCCCGACGGAGACCCAGTACTTC
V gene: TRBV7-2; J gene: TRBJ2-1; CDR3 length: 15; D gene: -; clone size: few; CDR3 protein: CASSLAAGGYNEQFF; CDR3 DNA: TGTGCCAGCAGCTTAGCGGCCGGGGGCTACAATGAGCAGTTCTTC
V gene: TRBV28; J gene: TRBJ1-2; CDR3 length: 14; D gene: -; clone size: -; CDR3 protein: CASSTFGRAGGYTF; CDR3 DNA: TGTGCCAGCAGTACATTTGGCAGGGCTGGGGGCTACACCTTC
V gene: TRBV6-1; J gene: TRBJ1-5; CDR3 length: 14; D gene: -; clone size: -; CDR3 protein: CASTEVGGLQPQHF; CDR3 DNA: TGTGCCAGCACCGAAGTTGGGGGGTTGCAGCCCCAGCATTTT
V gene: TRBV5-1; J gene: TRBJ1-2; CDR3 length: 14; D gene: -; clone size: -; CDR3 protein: CASSLEGRDGGYTF; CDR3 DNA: TGCGCCAGCAGCTTGGAAGGAAGAGATGGTGGCTACACCTTC
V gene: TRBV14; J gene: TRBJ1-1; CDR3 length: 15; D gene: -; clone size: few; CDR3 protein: CASSQAMGENTEAFF; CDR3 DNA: TGTGCCAGCAGCCAAGCGATGGGGGAGAACACTGAAGCTTTCTTT
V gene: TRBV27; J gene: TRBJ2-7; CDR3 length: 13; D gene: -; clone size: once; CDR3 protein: CASSTHPLAEQYF; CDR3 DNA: TGTGCCAGCAGCACGCACCCCCTGGCGGAGCAGTACTTC
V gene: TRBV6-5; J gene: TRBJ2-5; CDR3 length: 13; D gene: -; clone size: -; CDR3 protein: CASSYEVGQTQYF; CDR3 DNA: TGTGCCAGCAGTTACGAGGTCGGCCAGACCCAGTACTTC
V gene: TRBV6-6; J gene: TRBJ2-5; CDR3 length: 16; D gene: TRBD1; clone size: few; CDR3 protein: CASSYSPGGWQETQYF; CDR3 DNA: TGTGCCAGCAGTTACTCCCCAGGGGGCTGGCAAGAGACCCAGTACTTC
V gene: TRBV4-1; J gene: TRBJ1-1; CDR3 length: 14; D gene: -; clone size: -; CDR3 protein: CASSQEGGITEAFF; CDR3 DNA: TGCGCCAGCAGCCAAGAGGGGGGGATCACTGAAGCTTTCTTT
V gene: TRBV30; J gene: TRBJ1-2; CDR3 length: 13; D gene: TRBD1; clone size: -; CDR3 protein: CAWSPTGGHGYTF; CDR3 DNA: TGTGCCTGGAGTCCGACAGGGGGCCATGGCTACACCTTC
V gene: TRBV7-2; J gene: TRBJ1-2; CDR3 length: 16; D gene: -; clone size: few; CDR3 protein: CASSSKSRSAVGGYTF; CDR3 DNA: TGTGCCAGCAGTTCTAAAAGTCGGTCGGCAGTGGGAGGCTACACCTTC
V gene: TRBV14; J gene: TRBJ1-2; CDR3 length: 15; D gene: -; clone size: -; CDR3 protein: CASSQDNWGPGGYTF; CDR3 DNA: TGTGCCAGCAGCCAAGATAATTGGGGCCCGGGGGGCTACACCTTC
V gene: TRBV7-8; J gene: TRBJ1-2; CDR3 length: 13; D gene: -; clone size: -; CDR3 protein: CASSPRRGDGYTF; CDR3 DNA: TGTGCCAGCAGCCCCAGGAGGGGGGATGGCTACACCTTC
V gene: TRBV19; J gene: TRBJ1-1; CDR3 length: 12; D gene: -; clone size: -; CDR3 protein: CASSIRGAEAFF; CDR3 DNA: TGTGCCAGTAGTATACGGGGAGCTGAAGCTTTCTTT
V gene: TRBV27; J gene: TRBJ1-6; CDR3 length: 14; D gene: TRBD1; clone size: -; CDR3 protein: CASSLYRGRSPLHF; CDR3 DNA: TGTGCCAGCAGTTTGTACAGGGGTCGTTCACCCCTCCACTTT
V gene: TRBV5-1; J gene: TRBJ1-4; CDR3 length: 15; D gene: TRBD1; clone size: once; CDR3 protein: CASSPRDRGEEKLFF; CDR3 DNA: TGCGCCAGCAGCCCGAGGGACAGGGGAGAGGAAAAACTGTTTTTT
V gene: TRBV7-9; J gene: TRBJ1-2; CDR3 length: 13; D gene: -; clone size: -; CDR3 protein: CASSQQGHGGYTF; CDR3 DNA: TGTGCCAGCAGCCAACAGGGTCACGGTGGCTACACCTTC
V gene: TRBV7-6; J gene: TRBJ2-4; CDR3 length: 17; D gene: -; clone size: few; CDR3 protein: CASSPGSPAFGKNIQYF; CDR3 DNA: TGTGCCAGCAGCCCAGGTTCGCCAGCCTTTGGCAAAAACATTCAGTACTTC
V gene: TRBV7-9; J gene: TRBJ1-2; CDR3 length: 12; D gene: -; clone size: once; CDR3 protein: CASSPYRSHYTF; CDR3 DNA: TGTGCCAGCAGCCCATACAGGAGCCACTACACCTTC
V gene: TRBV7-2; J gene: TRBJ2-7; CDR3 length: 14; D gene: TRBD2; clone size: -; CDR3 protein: CASTRLAGLYEQYF; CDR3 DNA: TGTGCCAGCACAAGGCTAGCGGGGTTATACGAGCAGTACTTC
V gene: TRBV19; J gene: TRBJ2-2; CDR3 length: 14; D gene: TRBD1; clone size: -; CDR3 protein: CASSRTGNTGELFF; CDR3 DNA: TGTGCCAGTAGCCGGACAGGGAACACCGGGGAGCTGTTTTTT
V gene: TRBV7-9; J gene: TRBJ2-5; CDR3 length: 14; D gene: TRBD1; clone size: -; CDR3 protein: CASSTGTGTRPQYF; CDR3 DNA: TGTGCCAGCAGCACGGGGACAGGGACGAGGCCCCAGTACTTC
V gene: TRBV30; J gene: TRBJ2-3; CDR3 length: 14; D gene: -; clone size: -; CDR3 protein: CAWERGTFTDTQYF; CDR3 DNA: TGTGCCTGGGAACGGGGGACCTTCACAGATACGCAGTATTTT
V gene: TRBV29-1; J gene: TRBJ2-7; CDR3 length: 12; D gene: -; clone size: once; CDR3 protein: CSVALRVDEQYF; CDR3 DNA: TGCAGCGTTGCCTTGAGGGTGGACGAGCAGTACTTC
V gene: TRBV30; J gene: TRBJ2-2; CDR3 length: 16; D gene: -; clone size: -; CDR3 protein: CAWTRNPPGHTGELFF; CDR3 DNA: TGTGCCTGGACTCGAAATCCCCCCGGACACACCGGGGAGCTGTTTTTT
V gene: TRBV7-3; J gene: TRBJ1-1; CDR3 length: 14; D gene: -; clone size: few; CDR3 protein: CASSLIGGVTEAFF; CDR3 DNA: TGTGCCAGCAGCTTAATCGGGGGCGTAACTGAAGCTTTCTTT
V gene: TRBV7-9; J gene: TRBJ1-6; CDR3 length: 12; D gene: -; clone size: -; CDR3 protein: CASSPGDSPLHF; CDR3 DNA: TGTGCCAGCAGCCCCGGGGATTCACCCCTCCACTTT
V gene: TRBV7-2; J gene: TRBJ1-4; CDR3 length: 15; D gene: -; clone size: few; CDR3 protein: CASSLKVATNEKLFF; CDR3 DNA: TGTGCCAGCAGCTTAAAAGTTGCAACTAATGAAAAACTGTTTTTT
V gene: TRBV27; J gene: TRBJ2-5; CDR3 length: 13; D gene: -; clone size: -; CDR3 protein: CASSFTDKETQYF; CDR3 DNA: TGTGCCAGCAGTTTTACAGATAAAGAGACCCAGTACTTC
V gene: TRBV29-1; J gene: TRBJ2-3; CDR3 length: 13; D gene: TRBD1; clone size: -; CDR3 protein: CSDLGQRGDTQYF; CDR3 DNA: TGCAGCGACCTGGGACAGAGGGGAGATACGCAGTATTTT
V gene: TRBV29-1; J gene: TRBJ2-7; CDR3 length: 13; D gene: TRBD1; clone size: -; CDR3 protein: CSVGGGQGYEQYF; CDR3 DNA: TGCAGCGTTGGCGGAGGACAGGGCTACGAGCAGTACTTC
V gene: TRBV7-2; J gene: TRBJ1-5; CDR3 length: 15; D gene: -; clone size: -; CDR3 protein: CASSLTAHSNQPQHF; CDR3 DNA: TGTGCCAGCAGCTTAACAGCTCATAGCAATCAGCCCCAGCATTTT
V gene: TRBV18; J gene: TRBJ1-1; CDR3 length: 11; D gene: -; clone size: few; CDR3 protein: CASSSSTEAFF; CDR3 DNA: TGTGCCAGCTCATCATCAACTGAAGCTTTCTTT
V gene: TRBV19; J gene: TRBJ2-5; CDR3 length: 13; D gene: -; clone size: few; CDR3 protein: CASSRGFQETQYF; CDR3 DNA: TGTGCCAGTAGTAGGGGATTCCAAGAGACCCAGTACTTC
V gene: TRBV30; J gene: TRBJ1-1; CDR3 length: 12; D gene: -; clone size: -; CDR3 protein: CASGRSDTEAFF; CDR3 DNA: TGTGCCTCGGGAAGGTCGGACACTGAAGCTTTCTTT
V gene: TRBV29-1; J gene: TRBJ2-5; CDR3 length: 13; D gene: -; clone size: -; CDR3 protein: CSVRWRGQETQYF; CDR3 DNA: TGCAGCGTTAGGTGGAGGGGCCAAGAGACCCAGTACTTC
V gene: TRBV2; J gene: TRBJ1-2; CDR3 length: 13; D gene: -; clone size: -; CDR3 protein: CASSEVAAYGYTF; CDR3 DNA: TGTGCCAGCAGTGAAGTGGCGGCTTATGGCTACACCTTC
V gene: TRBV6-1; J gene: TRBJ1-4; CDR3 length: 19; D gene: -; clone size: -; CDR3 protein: CASSEALGRLPRSNEKLFF; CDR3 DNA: TGTGCCAGCAGTGAAGCGCTGGGGAGACTACCGCGATCGAATGAAAAACTGTTTTTT
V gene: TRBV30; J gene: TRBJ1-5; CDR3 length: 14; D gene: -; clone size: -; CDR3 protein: CAWSRQVSNQPQHF; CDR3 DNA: TGTGCCTGGAGTCGACAGGTTAGCAATCAGCCCCAGCATTTT
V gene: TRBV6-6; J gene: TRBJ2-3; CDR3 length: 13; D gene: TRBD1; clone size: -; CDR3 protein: CASGRGQADTQYF; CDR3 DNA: TGTGCCAGCGGCAGGGGGCAAGCAGATACGCAGTATTTT
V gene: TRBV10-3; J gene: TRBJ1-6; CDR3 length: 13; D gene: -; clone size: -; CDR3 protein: CAISGDSDSPLHF; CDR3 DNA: TGTGCCATCAGTGGGGATTCCGATTCACCCCTCCACTTT
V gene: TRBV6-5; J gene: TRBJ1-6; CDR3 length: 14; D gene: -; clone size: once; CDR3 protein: CASSRDEPNSPLHF; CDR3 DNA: TGTGCCAGCAGCCGCGATGAACCCAATTCACCCCTCCACTTT